This T cell receptor beta chain was found in a study of vaccination effects on CD4 cells after COVID-19. Study summary: Viral peptide pools were used in the ViraFEST assay to expand antigen-specific CD4+ T cells, and sequencing came afterward. Each participant was given two doses of one vaccine (BNT162b2 or mRNA-1273). Sampling of a couple of convalescent patients took place 16 days and one week prior to vaccination.

A word on this clone: Its antigen remains unidentified.

Assay used: immunoSEQ multiplex PCR; TCRdb lists only in-frame clones, some missing. The sample yields approximately 46,000 clones, roughly 72% seen once. Germline lookup yields CDR1 SGDLS and CDR2 YYNGEE. CDR3 length: 16 residues. V was pared by 4 bases and J by 10 bases, with 11 bases of the junction left unmatched. On approximately day 9 of culture, CD4+ T cells were separated out. The person had a PCR-confirmed SARS-CoV-2 infection during March to December 2020. V usage is TRBV9 and J usage is TRBJ2-2, with 12 bases identical to TRBD2. The sequencing here drew on CD4+ T cells from PBMCs cultured without peptide, taken before COVID-19 vaccination. The clonotype was recovered from a human donor who had a prior SARS-CoV-2 infection. CDR3 amino acids: CASSPTSGGPRLELFF. The CDR3 nucleotides read TGTGCCAGCAGCCCCACTAGCGGGGGGCCCCGGCTGGAGCTGTTTTTT.